This record concerns one T cell receptor beta chain sequence. Its antigen is not known. This specimen comes from a study of PD-1 blockade in classical Hodgkin lymphoma. Germline CDR1 is SNHLY and CDR2 is FYNNEI. The length of the CDR3 is 15 residues. V lost 4 bases and J 1 base, leaving 12 bases between the germline ends. Study-level points and caveats: Whoever responded completely had baseline diversity much like that seen in newly diagnosed patients. The CD4+ diversity rise by C4D1 was clearest in complete responders.

In every patient, relapse followed autologous stem cell transplantation, while exposure to brentuximab vedotin differed. Sequencing was performed with immunoSEQ multiplex PCR; in TCRdb, only in-frame clones are kept and a portion is missing. The sample shows about 85,000 clones, 92% of them seen only once. V and J are TRBV2 and TRBJ2-3; unclear D gene. The receptor was derived from a human donor with classical Hodgkin lymphoma. The sequencing used peripheral blood mononuclear cells (PBMCs), collected before the second cycle of nivolumab. CDR3 in DNA: TGTGCCAGCAGTGCCTCCTCGCTAGGCACAGATACGCAGTATTTT. Translation gives CASSASSLGTDTQYF. The full variable domain, completed using reference TRBV2 and TRBJ2-3, is EPEVTQTPSHQVTQMGQEVILRCVPISNHLYFYWYRQILGQKVEFLVSFYNNEISEKSEIFDDQFSVERPDGSNFTLKIRSTKLEDSAMYFCASSASSLGTDTQYFGPGTRLTVL.